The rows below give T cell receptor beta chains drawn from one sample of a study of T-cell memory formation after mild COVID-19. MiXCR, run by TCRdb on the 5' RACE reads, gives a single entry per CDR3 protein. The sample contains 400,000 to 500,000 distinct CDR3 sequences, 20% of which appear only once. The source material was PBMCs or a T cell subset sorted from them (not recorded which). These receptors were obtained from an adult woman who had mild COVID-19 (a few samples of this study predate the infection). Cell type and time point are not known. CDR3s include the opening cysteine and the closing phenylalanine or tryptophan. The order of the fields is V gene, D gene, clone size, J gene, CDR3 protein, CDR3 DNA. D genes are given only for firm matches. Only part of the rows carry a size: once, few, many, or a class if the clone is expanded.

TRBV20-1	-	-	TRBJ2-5	CSARDGSVGRAIQETQYF	TGCAGTGCTAGAGATGGATCCGTGGGCAGGGCCATCCAAGAGACCCAGTACTTC
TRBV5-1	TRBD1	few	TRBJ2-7	CASSRDRWSEQYF	TGCGCCAGCAGCCGGGACAGGTGGAGCGAGCAGTACTTC
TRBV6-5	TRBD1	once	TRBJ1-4	CASRRTGGEKLFF	TGTGCCAGCAGACGGACAGGCGGGGAAAAACTGTTTTTT
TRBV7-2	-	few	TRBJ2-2	CASSLQSGPGELFF	TGTGCCAGCAGCTTACAATCAGGACCCGGGGAGCTGTTTTTT
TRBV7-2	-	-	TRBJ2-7	CASSFQGVHEQYF	TGTGCCAGCAGCTTTCAGGGTGTCCACGAGCAGTACTTC
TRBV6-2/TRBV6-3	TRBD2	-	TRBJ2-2	CASSFQVELAGSGELFF	TGTGCCAGCAGTTTTCAGGTGGAACTAGCGGGTTCCGGGGAGCTGTTTTTT
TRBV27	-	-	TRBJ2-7	CASRQRNEQYF	TGTGCCAGCAGGCAGAGGAACGAGCAGTACTTC
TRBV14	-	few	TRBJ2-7	CASSQDFYEQYF	TGTGCCAGCAGCCAAGACTTCTACGAGCAGTACTTC
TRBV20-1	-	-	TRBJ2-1	CSAARPGNEQFF	TGCAGTGCCGCGAGACCAGGGAATGAGCAGTTCTTC
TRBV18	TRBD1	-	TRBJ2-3	CASSPTGSSGTQYF	TGTGCCAGCTCACCGACAGGGTCGTCAGGGACGCAGTATTTT
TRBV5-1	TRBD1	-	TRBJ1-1	CASSSAGQGVVNTEAFF	TGCGCCAGCAGCTCTGCGGGACAGGGGGTCGTGAACACTGAAGCTTTCTTT
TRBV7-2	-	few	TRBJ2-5	CASSYGALQETQYF	TGTGCCAGCAGCTACGGGGCACTACAAGAGACCCAGTACTTC
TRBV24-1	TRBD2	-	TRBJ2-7	CATSDLQAGTEQYF	TGTGCCACCAGTGATTTGCAAGCGGGAACCGAGCAGTACTTC
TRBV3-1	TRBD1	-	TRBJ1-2	CATLGTGNGYTF	TGTGCCACCCTTGGGACAGGGAATGGCTACACCTTC
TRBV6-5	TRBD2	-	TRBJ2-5	CASSSQTSGSQTQYF	TGTGCCAGCAGTTCCCAGACTAGCGGGAGTCAGACCCAGTACTTC
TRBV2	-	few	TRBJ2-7	CASSTVLSSYEQYF	TGTGCCAGCAGCACAGTTCTAAGCTCCTACGAGCAGTACTTC
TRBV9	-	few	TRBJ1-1	CASSPIIGNTEAFF	TGTGCCAGCAGCCCCATCATCGGGAACACTGAAGCTTTCTTT
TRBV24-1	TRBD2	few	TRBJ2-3	CATSLGGGGARGADTQYF	TGTGCCACCAGTTTGGGCGGGGGGGGCGCAAGGGGCGCAGATACGCAGTATTTT
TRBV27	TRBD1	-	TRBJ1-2	CASSLSVSGQGHGYTF	TGTGCCAGCAGTTTATCGGTCTCCGGACAGGGGCATGGCTACACCTTC
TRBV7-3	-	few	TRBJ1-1	CASSLMPPDSLNTEAFF	TGTGCCAGCAGCTTAATGCCCCCGGACAGTCTGAACACTGAAGCTTTCTTT
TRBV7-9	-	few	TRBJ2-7	CASSSGARLFEQYF	TGTGCCAGCAGCTCTGGGGCGAGGTTATTCGAGCAGTACTTC
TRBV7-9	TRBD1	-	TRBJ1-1	CASSRGQGFLSPEAFF	TGTGCCAGCAGCCGCGGACAGGGGTTTTTAAGCCCTGAAGCTTTCTTT
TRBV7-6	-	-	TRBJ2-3	CASSLAGQPTDTQYF	TGTGCCAGCAGCTTAGCGGGACAACCGACAGATACGCAGTATTTT